The next 30 T cell receptor beta chains were all read from a single sample in a study of OX40 agonist ivuxolimab in advanced cancers. Here immunoSEQ multiplex PCR was the method, and the copy in TCRdb shows in-frame clones only, minus some. The sample shows 75,000 to 95,000 clones, roughly four fifths of them seen only once. Sample: CD4+ or CD8+ T cells sorted from blood, taken in a trial of the OX40 agonist ivuxolimab. Receptors were obtained from an adult with an advanced solid tumor such as melanoma, head and neck, liver or kidney cancer.

The V and J genes are TRBV9 and TRBJ1-3; 8 nucleotides align to TRBD1. This CDR3 has 14 amino acids. V was clipped by 3 bases and J by 3 bases; unmatched bases: 2. Germline V gene lookup returns CDR1 SGDLS and CDR2 YYNGEE. In nucleotides, the CDR3 is TGTGCCAGCAGCGGGACAGGGATTGGAAACACCATATATTTT. Translated: CASSGTGIGNTIYF.

This chain connects TRBV2 to TRBJ2-5; tentative D call: TRBD1 (5 bases). Germline V gives CDR1 SNHLY, CDR2 FYNNEI. V lost 0 bases to trimming and J lost 2 bases, with 13 bases between them. This CDR3 is 16 amino acids long. The CDR3 protein is CASSEALQGWQETQYF. As DNA, the CDR3 is TGTGCCAGCAGTGAAGCGCTTCAGGGATGGCAAGAGACCCAGTACTTC. Drawing the rest from reference TRBV2 and TRBJ2-5, the complete variable domain is EPEVTQTPSHQVTQMGQEVILRCVPISNHLYFYWYRQILGQKVEFLVSFYNNEISEKSEIFDDQFSVERPDGSNFTLKIRSTKLEDSAMYFCASSEALQGWQETQYFGPGTRLLVL.

The V gene is TRBV19, the J gene TRBJ1-2; D perhaps matches TRBD1 (6 bases). Trimming pared 3 bases from V and 4 bases from J, leaving 18 bases between. The CDR3 consists of 16 residues. In germline, CDR1 is LNHDA, CDR2 SQIVND (reference sequence). CDR3 bases: TGTGCCAGTAGTATTCCTACAGGGCGAGGGGTCTATGGCTACACCTTC. It encodes CASSIPTGRGVYGYTF.

The chain is built from TRBV19 and TRBJ2-7; 13 positions match TRBD2. Germline V gene data show CDR1 as LNHDA and CDR2 as SQIVND (reference sequence). The ends lost 5 bases at V and 0 bases at J; junction bases unmatched: 10. CDR3 length: 18 residues. The CDR3 spells CASSPGLAGVVLSYEQYF. As DNA, the CDR3 is TGTGCCAGTAGTCCAGGACTAGCGGGAGTCGTTCTCTCCTACGAGCAGTACTTC.

The chain couples TRBV2 to TRBJ2-5; D might be TRBD2 (6 bases). V lost 8 bases and J 2 bases, leaving 12 bases between the germline ends. Germline assignment: CDR1 SNHLY and CDR2 FYNNEI. The CDR3 is made up of 13 amino acids. The chain's CDR3 is CASAGTLQETQYF. For the CDR3, the DNA is TGTGCCAGCGCGGGGACTTTACAAGAGACCCAGTACTTC.

V usage is TRBV6-6 and J usage is TRBJ2-7; TRBD1 or TRBD2 may be the D gene (7 bases each). V lost 6 bases and J lost 2, with 14 bases in between. The CDR3 totals 14 residues. CDR1 is MNHNY, CDR2 SVGAGI, per germline (reference sequence). The CDR3 sequence is CASSQGGLTYEQYF. The CDR3 bases are TGTGCCAGCAGCCAGGGGGGACTAACCTACGAGCAGTACTTC.

The rearrangement joins TRBV5-1 to TRBJ2-7; 8 nucleotides line up with TRBD2. Germline V gene data show CDR1 as SGHRS and CDR2 as YFSETQ. V gave up 4 bases and J gave up 1 base; unmatched junction bases: 10. The length of the CDR3 is 16 residues. CDR3 DNA sequence: TGCGCCAGCAGCCTACTGGCGGGGGGTGGTTCCTACGAGCAGTACTTC. Translated, it gives CASSLLAGGGSYEQYF.

The V call is TRBV28, the J call TRBJ2-3; either TRBD1 or TRBD2 may fit D (5 bases each). This CDR3 spans 17 amino acids. Germline V gene data show CDR1 as MDHEN and CDR2 as SYDVKM. V shed 5 bases and J shed 8 bases, with 26 bases lying between them. The CDR3 loop is CASSLRPGRGEKGTQYF. The DNA for the CDR3 is TGTGCCAGCAGTCTCCGGCCAGGTAGAGGGGAAAAGGGTACGCAGTATTTT.

The chain couples TRBV4-3 to TRBJ2-2; possibly TRBD1 for D (6 bases). V lost 6 bases, J lost 4 bases, and 12 bases lay in between. Germline V CDR1 and CDR2: LGHNA, YSLEER. The CDR3 loop spans 14 amino acids. CDR3 DNA sequence: TGCGCCAGCAGTCGACAGGTCTTCACCGGGGAGCTGTTTTTT. Its translation is CASSRQVFTGELFF.

CDR3 sequence reads: CASSLGHLNTEAFF. Written as DNA, the CDR3 is TGTGCCAGCAGCTTAGGACACTTGAACACTGAAGCTTTCTTT. The rearrangement uses TRBV7-9 and TRBJ1-1; D ambiguous. Germline-derived CDR1 and CDR2 are SEHNR and FQNEAQ (reference sequence). The CDR3 is made up of 14 amino acids. V gave up 1 base and J gave up 0 bases, with 6 bases separating them.

The J gene is TRBJ1-4, the V gene TRBV4-3, with 7 bases aligning to TRBD1. CDR3 length equals 17 residues. CDR1 LGHNA and CDR2 YSLEER come from the germline V gene. The trim removed 0 bases at V and 5 bases at J, leaving 9 bases unmatched. CDR3: CASSQERSGTENEKLFF. The CDR3 nucleotides are TGCGCCAGCAGCCAAGAGAGATCCGGGACAGAGAATGAAAAACTGTTTTTT.

V gene TRBV2 combines with J gene TRBJ2-7; 8 bases line up with TRBD1. V lost 5 bases, J lost 3 bases, and 6 bases stayed unmatched. CDR3 length equals 14 residues. Germline-derived CDR1 and CDR2 are SNHLY and FYNNEI. The CDR3 region is CASSTGTGFYEQYF. The CDR3 DNA follows: TGTGCCAGCAGTACCGGGACAGGTTTCTACGAGCAGTACTTC.

This rearrangement joins TRBV18 to TRBJ2-2, with unresolved D. Germline assignment: CDR1 KGHSH and CDR2 LQKENI. The CDR3 runs to 14 residues. Between the trimmed V and J ends, which lost 3 bases and 7 bases, there was a span of 12 bases. The chain's CDR3 is CASSPARTVGELFF. The CDR3, as DNA: TGTGCCAGCTCACCTGCCAGAACCGTCGGGGAGCTGTTTTTT.

V gene TRBV6-6 combines with J gene TRBJ2-3, with no clear D. The V and J ends lost 6 bases and 6 bases respectively, with 16 bases between them. The CDR3 extends over 14 amino acids. CDR1 and CDR2 (germline): MNHNY, SVGAGI (reference sequence). The CDR3 region is CASRKRSAPDTQYF. CDR3 sequence (DNA): TGTGCCAGCAGAAAGAGGTCTGCCCCGGATACGCAGTATTTT.

The genes are TRBV2 and TRBJ2-7; 9 bases fit TRBD1. Germline CDR1 is SNHLY and CDR2 is FYNNEI. This CDR3 has 14 residues. J gave up 1 base and V 7 bases, and 5 bases lay outside the gene matches. This CDR3 is CASTRDRVSYEQYF. In DNA, the CDR3 is TGTGCCAGCACCCGGGACAGGGTTTCCTACGAGCAGTACTTC.

V is TRBV12-5 and J is TRBJ2-1; 7 bases line up with TRBD2. CDR1 is LGHNT and CDR2 is FRNRAP in the germline V gene. This CDR3 is built from 14 residues. The V gene end was trimmed by 1 base and the J gene end by 7 bases; junction bases not matched to a gene: 4. CDR3 in amino acids: CASGLGGSRNEQFF. DNA of the CDR3: TGTGCTAGTGGTTTGGGCGGGAGCAGGAATGAGCAGTTCTTC.

The chain combines TRBV7-9 with TRBJ1-6, with D possibly TRBD1 on 5 matching bases. V was trimmed by 4 bases and J by 8 bases, leaving 9 bases between them. Germline V gene lookup returns CDR1 SEHNR and CDR2 FQNEAQ (reference sequence). This CDR3 region has 13 residues. The CDR3 protein is CASSSQGDSPLHF. The CDR3 bases are TGTGCCAGCAGCTCCCAAGGGGATTCACCCCTCCACTTT.

This clone was counted only a few times. The rearrangement links TRBV18 to TRBJ2-3; 8 bases agree with TRBD2. There are 15 residues in the CDR3. Germline V gives CDR1 KGHSH, CDR2 LQKENI. J gave up 5 bases and V 4 bases, and 8 bases lay outside the gene matches. CDR3 in amino acids: CASSLRGGIVDTQYF. DNA for the CDR3: TGTGCCAGCTCACTCCGCGGGGGGATAGTAGATACGCAGTATTTT.

J is TRBJ2-6 and V is TRBV19; D assignment may be TRBD1 or TRBD2 (5 bases each). The CDR3 length is 15 residues. The V end was cut by 4 bases, the J end by 0 bases, with 7 bases between. Germline CDR1 reads LNHDA; CDR2 reads SQIVND (reference sequence). CDR3 in amino acids: CASSRGRSGANVLTF. The CDR3 DNA follows: TGTGCCAGTAGTAGGGGACGCTCTGGGGCCAACGTCCTGACTTTC.

The table lists this clone with a few counts. The chain recombines TRBV11-1 with TRBJ2-2; tentative D call: TRBD1 (6 bases). The CDR3 extends over 15 amino acids. The V gene's germline CDR1 is SGHAT and CDR2 FQDESV (reference sequence). Trimming took off 2 bases at V and 2 bases at J, with 9 bases between the two ends. The CDR3 is CASSLPGTNTGELFF. The CDR3 DNA sequence: TGTGCCAGCAGCTTACCCGGGACAAACACCGGGGAGCTGTTTTTT.

This clone was seen a few times. The chain links TRBV23-1 to TRBJ1-5; 8 bases map to TRBD1. TRBV23-1 is an ORF; its function is uncertain. CDR3 length: 16 amino acids. The ends lost 0 bases at V and 5 bases at J; junction bases unmatched: 6. CDR3 loop: CASSQSPGQGHQPQHF. CDR3 coding DNA: TGCGCCAGCAGTCAATCCCCCGGACAGGGTCATCAGCCCCAGCATTTT.

The chain links TRBV9 to TRBJ2-2; weak D call: TRBD2 (5 bases). The CDR3 sequence is 14 residues long. Trimming cost V 4 bases and J 4 bases, with 11 bases left between them. CDR1 SGDLS and CDR2 YYNGEE come from the germline V gene. The CDR3 spells CASSRGSLTGELFF. The CDR3 bases are TGTGCCAGCAGCCGGGGAAGTCTCACCGGGGAGCTGTTTTTT.

The CDR3 reads CAISDDRRTDSPLHF. The CDR3 DNA follows: TGTGCCATCAGTGATGACAGGAGGACGGATTCACCCCTCCACTTT. The V and J genes are TRBV10-3 and TRBJ1-6; D is possibly TRBD1 (6 bases). The CDR3 has 15 residues. Trimming left V 3 bases short and J 8 bases short, with 14 bases between. Germline V gene lookup returns CDR1 ENHRY and CDR2 SYGVKD.

This clone was recorded only once. This chain links TRBV7-2 with TRBJ2-1, with 10 bases fitting TRBD2. J was trimmed by 9 bases and V by 6 bases; bases with no gene match: 11. Germline CDR1 is SGHTA and CDR2 is FQGNSA. This CDR3 contains 15 residues. The CDR3 protein is CASRGSLAGVGEQFF. Here the CDR3 DNA reads TGTGCCAGCAGGGGGTCGCTAGCGGGAGTCGGTGAGCAGTTCTTC. The full variable domain, in which reference TRBV7-2 and TRBJ2-1 provide the parts outside the CDR3, is GAGVSQSPSNKVTEKGKDVELRCDPISGHTALYWYRQSLGQGLEFLIYFQGNSAPDKSGLPSDRFSAERTGGSVSTLTIQRTQQEDSAVYLCASRGSLAGVGEQFFGPGTRLTVL.

The rearrangement joins TRBV5-1 to TRBJ1-4; D gene uncertain. Germline V gene lookup returns CDR1 SGHRS and CDR2 YFSETQ. V was cut by 4 bases and J by 0 bases, with 10 bases left in between. The CDR3 has 15 residues. The DNA of the CDR3 is TGCGCCAGCAGCCCAGGAACCACAACTAATGAAAAACTGTTTTTT. As protein: CASSPGTTTNEKLFF. The full variable domain, completed using reference TRBV5-1 and TRBJ1-4, is KAGVTQTPRYLIKTRGQQVTLSCSPISGHRSVSWYQQTPGQGLQFLFEYFSETQRNKGNFPGRFSGRQFSNSRSEMNVSTLELGDSALYLCASSPGTTTNEKLFFGSGTQLSVL.

V gene TRBV11-2 combines with J gene TRBJ2-1; possible D gene TRBD1, 7 bases. Trimming stripped 3 bases from V and 9 bases from J, with 18 bases between. Per the germline V gene, CDR1 is SGHAT and CDR2 is FQNNGV. This CDR3 spans 15 amino acids. As DNA, the CDR3 is TGTGCCAGCAGCTTCCTCACCAACAGGGGAGGTGAGCAGTTCTTC. Its protein is CASSFLTNRGGEQFF.

The chain joins TRBV5-5 to TRBJ1-2; TRBD1 matches 8 bases. Germline V lookup: CDR1 SGHKS, CDR2 YYEKEE (reference sequence). With V trimmed by 4 bases and J by 6 bases, 14 bases remained unmatched. This CDR3 contains 16 residues. The CDR3 coding sequence is TGTGCCAGCAGCGAGGCCCCCCGACAGGGGACGGATGGCTACACCTTC. Translated: CASSEAPRQGTDGYTF. The full variable domain, rest sourced from reference TRBV5-5 and TRBJ1-2, is DAGVTQSPTHLIKTRGQQVTLRCSPISGHKSVSWYQQVLGQGPQFIFQYYEKEERGRGNFPDRFSARQFPNYSSELNVNALLLGDSALYLCASSEAPRQGTDGYTFGSGTRLTVV.

CDR3 DNA: TGTGCCAGCAGCAGAGGGGGCGAGGCGCAGTATTTT. Its translation: CASSRGGEAQYF. The genes are TRBV7-2 and TRBJ2-3; 7 bases line up with TRBD1. CDR3 length: 12 residues. Trimming removed 5 bases from V and 10 bases from J; junction bases left unmatched: 6. The germline gives CDR1 SGHTA, CDR2 FQGNSA.

The V and J genes are TRBV7-9 and TRBJ1-5, with unresolved D. V lost 4 bases and J lost 2, with 12 bases in between. The CDR3 runs 15 residues. CDR1 is SEHNR, CDR2 FQNEAQ, per germline (reference sequence). The CDR3 is CASSSWTGRNQPQHF. As DNA, the CDR3 is TGTGCCAGCAGCTCATGGACGGGCCGCAATCAGCCCCAGCATTTT.

The chain links TRBV29-1 to TRBJ2-3; TRBD2 matches 11 bases. Germline lookup yields CDR1 SQVTM and CDR2 ANQGSEA. The CDR3 covers 15 residues. J gave up 3 bases and V 4 bases, and 6 bases lay outside the gene matches. The CDR3 sequence is CSVGPTSGGTDTQYF. The CDR3 nucleotides are TGCAGCGTTGGCCCAACTAGCGGGGGTACAGATACGCAGTATTTT.